Below, one T cell receptor beta chain is given with its context. V lost 3 bases and J lost 5; bases outside the gene matches: 6. The CDR3 contains 15 residues. Germline assignment: CDR1 SGHRS and CDR2 YFSETQ. This specimen belongs to a study of blood T cell repertoires in COVID-19. About the research overall: There were acute and convalescent COVID-19 samples, and they came from the United States, Italy and Spain. From T cells, B-cell-depleted T cells, or PBMCs came the material, which was cDNA or gDNA.

Sequencing was performed with immunoSEQ multiplex PCR; in TCRdb, only in-frame clones are kept and a portion is missing. The profile shows some 240,000 clones, more than 65% of them singletons. The clonotype comes from a woman in her forties who had recovered from COVID-19. The specimen sequenced was peripheral blood. The J gene is TRBJ2-5, the V gene TRBV5-1, with 11 bases matching TRBD1. The CDR3 here is CASSSRTGGEETQYF. CDR3 DNA sequence: TGCGCCAGCAGCTCCCGGACAGGGGGCGAGGAGACCCAGTACTTC.